The 32 T cell receptor beta chains presented below share a single source sample, sequenced in a study of neurological immune-mediated disorders. TCRdb reprocessed the 5' RACE reads via MiXCR and lists one record per CDR3 protein. Here the sample spans 39,000 or so distinct CDR3 sequences, 2.5% being singletons. The sample was PBMCs. The receptor source for this set is a young man with multiple sclerosis.

This clonotype was found many times. The gene calls are TRBV5-1 and TRBJ2-5; 8 bases match TRBD1. CDR3 length: 16 residues. The germline CDR1 and CDR2 sequences are SGHRS and YFSETQ. Germline trimming cut 2 bases from V and 1 base from J; bases unmatched to any gene: 7. The CDR3 region is CASSFGTGPIQETQYF. The CDR3 DNA follows: TGCGCCAGCAGCTTTGGGACAGGCCCCATCCAAGAGACCCAGTACTTC.

This clonotype was observed at least ten times. As DNA, the CDR3 is TGTGCCAGCAGCCCGACCAGTTCCGAGCAGTACTTC. As protein: CASSPTSSEQYF. The chain carries TRBV12-3 or TRBV12-4 and TRBJ2-7; D ambiguous. Trimming took 6 bases from V and 6 from J, leaving 12 bases between them. This CDR3 is 12 amino acids long.

This clonotype has at least ten counts. This chain connects TRBV5-1 to TRBJ2-7; 8 nucleotides match TRBD2. This CDR3 is 14 amino acids long. In germline, CDR1 is SGHRS, CDR2 YFSETQ. With 5 bases clipped from V and 2 bases from J, the junction kept 6 bases outside the gene matches. CDR3 in DNA: TGCGCCAGCAGTAGAGCGGGGGATACCTACGAGCAGTACTTC. Amino acids: CASSRAGDTYEQYF.

Regarding this clonotype: Compared with germline, one end of the junction differs, possibly owing to a read error. This chain joins TRBV28 and TRBJ1-3; D gene unclear. Germline V gives CDR1 MDHEN, CDR2 SYDVKM. The length of the CDR3 is 13 residues. CDR3 in amino acids: CSSTPLDGDTIYF. Here the CDR3 DNA reads TGTTCCAGCACTCCCCTGGATGGAGACACCATATATTTT. Looking up the rest from reference TRBV28 and TRBJ1-3 gives the full variable domain: DVKVTQSSRYLVKRTGEKVFLECVQDMDHENMFWYRQDPGLGLRLIYFSYDVKMKEKGDIPEGYSVSREKKERFSLILESASTNQTSMYLCSSTPLDGDTIYFGEGSWLTVV.

This clonotype was counted many times. The rearrangement links TRBV6-1 to TRBJ1-1; possibly TRBD1 for D (6 bases). The V gene's germline CDR1 is MNHNS and CDR2 SASEGT. Trimming pared 2 bases from V and 1 base from J, leaving 11 bases between. The CDR3 sequence is 15 residues long. The CDR3 DNA sequence: TGTGCCAGCAGTGAATTGAGGGGGTGGAACACTGAAGCTTTCTTT. Translated: CASSELRGWNTEAFF.

In its sample, this clonotype was seen many times. V usage is TRBV7-2 and J usage is TRBJ1-4, with D possibly matching TRBD1 (6 bases). Germline V gene data show CDR1 as SGHTA and CDR2 as FQGNSA. CDR3 length: 15 amino acids. V was pared by 4 bases and J by 4 bases, with 13 bases between. The CDR3 loop reads CASSSTGPSNEKLFF. CDR3 sequence (DNA): TGTGCCAGCAGCTCGACAGGACCTAGTAATGAAAAACTGTTTTTT.

The table lists this clonotype with many counts. This chain joins TRBV20-1 and TRBJ1-2; D is uncertain. The CDR3 covers 15 residues. The V gene's germline CDR1 is DFQATT and CDR2 SNEGSKA (reference sequence). V lost 0 bases, J lost 5 bases, and 16 bases lay in between. The CDR3 DNA reads TGCAGTGCTAGAGATCCCCAGGTGCTGTGGTATGGCTACACCTTC. Amino acid sequence: CSARDPQVLWYGYTF.

This clonotype was detected ten times or more. The chain has TRBV20-1 and TRBJ2-5; TRBD2 aligns across 7 bases. The junction had 13 bases not matched to a gene; V was cut back by 5 bases and J by 4 bases. There are 15 residues in the CDR3. Per the germline V gene, CDR1 is DFQATT and CDR2 is SNEGSKA (reference sequence). The CDR3 sequence is CSARAGTSVSETQYF. The CDR3 DNA reads as TGCAGTGCTCGAGCCGGTACTAGCGTGTCAGAGACCCAGTACTTC.

The chain links TRBV4-1 to TRBJ2-3, with D perhaps TRBD1 or TRBD2 (5 bases each). Germline V gives CDR1 MGHRA, CDR2 YSYEKL. This CDR3 is 16 amino acids long. Deletions cut 3 bases from V and 4 bases from J, with 17 bases between. The CDR3 protein is CASSQSGVGAADTQYF. The CDR3 DNA is TGCGCCAGCAGCCAGAGTGGGGTCGGGGCGGCAGATACGCAGTATTTT.

This chain uses TRBV6-1 with TRBJ1-1; D gene ambiguous. Germline V gene lookup returns CDR1 MNHNS and CDR2 SASEGT. Trimming took 3 bases from V and 1 from J, leaving 6 bases between them. There are 13 residues in the CDR3. DNA for the CDR3: TGTGCCAGCAGTGATGTAGGGAACACTGAAGCTTTCTTT. Protein: CASSDVGNTEAFF.

In this sample, this clonotype turned up many times. The rearrangement links TRBV4-2 to TRBJ2-7, with D possibly called TRBD1 or TRBD2 (5 bases each). V shed 0 bases and J shed 2 bases, with 14 bases lying between them. The germline V gene encodes CDR1 LGHNA and CDR2 YNFKEQ. The CDR3 consists of 16 residues. DNA of the CDR3: TGTGCCAGCAGCCAAGATGGGGACCAATTTACCTACGAGCAGTACTTC. Protein product: CASSQDGDQFTYEQYF.

The sample holds many counts of this clonotype. V is TRBV7-3 and J is TRBJ2-3; no clear D. The CDR3 has 13 amino acids. Germline CDR1 and CDR2: SGHTA and FQGTGA. V lost 5 bases to trimming and J lost 2 bases, with 8 bases between them. DNA for the CDR3: TGTGCCAGCAGCCAAAGAACCACAGATACGCAGTATTTT. Protein: CASSQRTTDTQYF.

Many counts were recorded for this clonotype. The rearrangement uses TRBV4-2 and TRBJ2-2; a possible D gene is TRBD1 (6 bases). The CDR3 extends over 17 amino acids. Germline V CDR1 and CDR2: LGHNA, YNFKEQ. Between the trimmed V and J ends, which lost 1 base and 6 bases, there was a span of 18 bases. The CDR3 protein is CASSQVYHRVDAGELFF. As DNA, the CDR3 is TGTGCCAGCAGCCAAGTTTACCACAGGGTAGATGCCGGGGAGCTGTTTTTT.

As to this clonotype: This could be a read error, since a much larger clone is one nucleotide away. A read error is likely, as this CDR3 ends without the conserved phenylalanine or tryptophan. The chain combines TRBV7-9 with TRBJ1-4, with a possible D match to TRBD1 (6 bases). The V end lost 5 bases, the J end lost 3 bases, and 10 bases lay between the germline ends. Germline V CDR1 and CDR2: SEHNR, FQNEAQ (reference sequence). The CDR3 has 14 amino acids. The CDR3 DNA sequence: TGTGCCAGCAGCGGGGAGGGGGCTAATGAAAAACTGTTTTGT. Translation gives CASSGEGANEKLFC.

This chain joins TRBV20-1 and TRBJ2-7, with D possibly being TRBD2 (6 bases). Germline V gives CDR1 DFQATT, CDR2 SNEGSKA (reference sequence). The CDR3 spans 12 residues. Trimming left V 1 base short and J 9 bases short, with 13 bases between. The CDR3 DNA reads as TGCAGTGCTAGAGGAGGAGGGTCGATGCAGTACTTC. Protein: CSARGGGSMQYF.

This clonotype was counted many times. This sequence joins TRBV5-1 and TRBJ2-5; no definite D call. The germline CDR1 and CDR2 sequences are SGHRS and YFSETQ. V shed 5 bases and J shed 3 bases, with 8 bases lying between them. The length of the CDR3 is 12 residues. CDR3 nucleotides: TGCGCCAGCAGTGAGAGCAAAGAGACCCAGTACTTC. Protein sequence: CASSESKETQYF.

In this sample, this clonotype turned up many times. The chain has TRBV12-3 or TRBV12-4 and TRBJ2-3; 10 bases are a match to TRBD2. CDR3 length: 14 amino acids. Germline trimming cut 6 bases from V and 4 bases from J; bases unmatched to any gene: 4. The CDR3 nucleotides are TGTGCCAGCAGCGTAAGCGGGGGGGCAGATACGCAGTATTTT. Its protein is CASSVSGGADTQYF.

This clonotype came up many times. The chain recombines TRBV5-6 with TRBJ1-1, with 9 bases lining up with TRBD1. Trimming removed 4 bases from V and 10 bases from J; junction bases left unmatched: 8. Germline CDR1 SGHDT, CDR2 YYEEEE. The CDR3 sequence is 13 residues long. CDR3 loop: CASSPTGGFVAFF. CDR3 sequence (DNA): TGTGCCAGCAGCCCGACAGGGGGATTTGTAGCTTTCTTT. The full variable domain, completed using reference TRBV5-6 and TRBJ1-1, is DAGVTQSPTHLIKTRGQQVTLRCSPKSGHDTVSWYQQALGQGPQFIFQYYEEEERQRGNFPDRFSGHQFPNYSSELNVNALLLGDSALYLCASSPTGGFVAFFGQGTRLTVV.

This clonotype has a count of ten or more. The chain combines TRBV20-1 with TRBJ2-3; 8 nucleotides match TRBD1. This CDR3 region has 13 residues. The germline V gene encodes CDR1 DFQATT and CDR2 SNEGSKA (reference sequence). V trimming: 7 bases; J trimming: 3 bases; junction bases outside the gene matches: 6. CDR3 coding DNA: TGCAGTGTTAGGACAGGGCGGACAGATACGCAGTATTTT. Translation: CSVRTGRTDTQYF.

This clonotype appeared a few times. The chain has TRBV6-5 and TRBJ1-3, with 7 positions matching TRBD1. The V and J ends lost 7 bases and 3 bases, in that order; junction bases with no gene match: 6. The germline V gene encodes CDR1 MNHEY and CDR2 SVGAGI. This CDR3 comprises 14 residues. The DNA of the CDR3 is TGTGCCAGCATCGCGACAGGGCGTGGAAACACCATATATTTT. Its translation: CASIATGRGNTIYF.

This clonotype was counted many times. The rearrangement joins TRBV2 to TRBJ2-4, with D hard to call. The CDR3 totals 10 residues. V lost 4 bases and J 6 bases, leaving 1 base between the germline ends. The germline CDR1 and CDR2 sequences are SNHLY and FYNNEI. As DNA, the CDR3 is TGTGCCAGCAGTGTAAACATTCAGTACTTC. Protein: CASSVNIQYF.

CDR3 nucleotides: TGTGCCAGCAGCCCCGGACAGGGGGCCAAAAACATTCAGTACTTC. It translates to CASSPGQGAKNIQYF. This chain uses TRBV12-3 or TRBV12-4 with TRBJ2-4, with 9 nucleotides matching TRBD1. The ends lost 6 bases at V and 1 base at J; junction bases unmatched: 4. The CDR3 is 15 amino acids.

This clonotype occurred many times. Here the CDR3 reads CASSLHRDDGNTIYF. CDR3 DNA sequence: TGTGCCAGCAGTTTGCACAGGGACGATGGAAACACCATATATTTT. This sequence joins TRBV12-3 or TRBV12-4 and TRBJ1-3, with D perhaps TRBD1 (6 bases). The CDR3 sequence is 15 residues long. Deletions cut 3 bases from V and 3 bases from J, with 12 bases between.

Ten or more counts support this clonotype. The rearrangement uses TRBV3-1 and TRBJ2-7; D remains unclear. CDR1 is LGHDT and CDR2 is YNNKEL in the germline V gene (reference sequence). Trimming removed 7 bases at V and 6 bases at J, with 13 bases between. CDR3 length equals 12 residues. DNA for the CDR3: TGTGCCAGCACCCGAGGAGTCTCCGAGCAGTACTTC. Translation gives CASTRGVSEQYF.

This clonotype showed up many times. J is TRBJ2-1 and V is TRBV6-1; 8 bases agree with TRBD1. CDR3 length: 14 amino acids. CDR1 is MNHNS, CDR2 SASEGT, per germline. With V trimmed by 4 bases and J by 7 bases, 6 bases remained unmatched. The CDR3 loop is CASSADRAMNEQFF. CDR3 coding DNA: TGTGCCAGCAGTGCGGACAGGGCCATGAATGAGCAGTTCTTC.

This clonotype appeared a few times. Because the CDR3 is missing its conserved closing phenylalanine or tryptophan, this is likely a read error. Here the CDR3 DNA reads TGTGCCAGCAGTTTTACGAGCTCCTACAATGAGCAGTTCAAC. Translating gives CASSFTSSYNEQFN. The chain carries TRBV2 and TRBJ2-1; D gene uncertain. Deletions cut 5 bases from V and 0 bases from J, with 8 bases between. Germline V gives CDR1 SNHLY, CDR2 FYNNEI. The CDR3 length is 14 residues.

This clonotype has ten or more counts. The chain is built from TRBV28 and TRBJ1-2; D gene ambiguous. Germline CDR1 reads MDHEN; CDR2 reads SYDVKM. This CDR3 has 13 residues. Trimming took 6 bases from V and 3 from J, leaving 11 bases between them. CDR3 DNA: TGTGCCAGCAGCGATGTTACCGACTATGGCTACACCTTC. Its protein is CASSDVTDYGYTF.

This clonotype was seen repeatedly, ten times or more. The J gene is TRBJ1-4, the V gene TRBV5-1; the D is unclear. Germline-derived CDR1 and CDR2 are SGHRS and YFSETQ. CDR3 length: 14 amino acids. Deletions cut 0 bases from V and 8 bases from J, with 11 bases between. CDR3 loop: CASSLVGGKEKLFF. In nucleotides, the CDR3 is TGCGCCAGCAGCTTGGTAGGTGGGAAAGAAAAACTGTTTTTT.

The sample holds many counts of this clonotype. The chain joins TRBV7-9 to TRBJ1-1; D remains ambiguous. Trimming removed 1 base from V and 7 bases from J, with 10 bases in between. This CDR3 comprises 13 residues. Germline CDR1 reads SEHNR; CDR2 reads FQNEAQ (reference sequence). CDR3 amino acids: CASSLDLENEAFF. In DNA form, the CDR3 reads TGTGCCAGCAGCTTAGATCTCGAAAATGAAGCTTTCTTT.

This clonotype came up many times. The V call is TRBV15, the J call TRBJ2-7, with D uncertain. Deletions cut 0 bases from V and 6 bases from J, with 9 bases between. This CDR3 has 13 amino acids. Germline CDR1 LNHNV, CDR2 YYDKDF (reference sequence). CDR3 sequence: CATSRDDGFEQYF. In DNA, the CDR3 is TGTGCCACCAGCAGAGATGACGGGTTCGAGCAGTACTTC.

By sample share, this clonotype is large. The rearrangement links TRBV3-1 to TRBJ2-3, with 8 positions matching TRBD2. This CDR3 is 16 amino acids long. Trimming at V came to 6 bases and at J to 0 bases, leaving 8 bases not matched to a gene. Germline CDR1 is LGHDT and CDR2 is YNNKEL (reference sequence). The CDR3 DNA follows: TGTGCCAGCAGGGGGTTTGGCGGGGGGAGCACAGATACGCAGTATTTT. This translates into CASRGFGGGSTDTQYF.

In its sample, this clonotype was seen many times. The V call is TRBV9, the J call TRBJ1-2; D gene ambiguous. V lost 2 bases and J lost 6, with 14 bases in between. Germline lookup yields CDR1 SGDLS and CDR2 YYNGEE. This CDR3 has 14 residues. The DNA for the CDR3 is TGTGCCAGCAGCGTTGGAACAGCACCCCATGGCTACACCTTC. Its translation: CASSVGTAPHGYTF.